This note documents a single TCR beta chain sequence. The antigen remains unidentified. The CDR3 consists of 15 residues. The germline V gene encodes CDR1 SGHTA and CDR2 FQGNSA. V lost 5 bases and J 7 bases, leaving 18 bases between the germline ends. This entry comes from a study of OX40 agonist ivuxolimab in advanced cancers. Study in general: Past anti-PD-1, anti-PD-L1 or anti-CTLA-4 therapy was accepted, and approximately 40% had received some.

Profiled with immunoSEQ multiplex PCR; TCRdb holds only in-frame clones, not every one. The repertoire includes about 58,000 clones, approximately 86% of them detected once, and about 0.8% sits in the top ten. Study findings and constraints: Some patients without response likewise showed low normalized clonal expansion. Clonal expansion among partial responders at 0.1-3.0 mg/kg ranked near the lowest. Compared with CD4+, CD8+ T cells on average had more expanded clones.

This specimen consisted of CD4+ or CD8+ T cells sorted from blood, obtained in a trial of the OX40 agonist ivuxolimab. This chain joins TRBV7-2 and TRBJ2-1; D might be TRBD1 (6 bases). The clonotype comes from an adult with an advanced solid tumor such as melanoma, head and neck, liver or kidney cancer. The CDR3 is CASSPQGPGYNEQFF. CDR3 coding DNA: TGTGCCAGCAGCCCACAGGGTCCGGGCTATAATGAGCAGTTCTTC. The full variable domain, its missing parts supplied by reference TRBV7-2 and TRBJ2-1, is GAGVSQSPSNKVTEKGKDVELRCDPISGHTALYWYRQSLGQGLEFLIYFQGNSAPDKSGLPSDRFSAERTGGSVSTLTIQRTQQEDSAVYLCASSPQGPGYNEQFFGPGTRLTVL.